The 2 T cell receptor beta chains given below trace back to one sample, sequenced in a study of OX40 agonist ivuxolimab in advanced cancers. Profiled with immunoSEQ multiplex PCR; TCRdb holds only in-frame clones, not every one. Among 65,000 to 85,000 clones, roughly 90% were seen once, and the ten largest hold roughly 10%. The sequenced sample was CD4+ or CD8+ T cells sorted from blood, obtained in a trial of the OX40 agonist ivuxolimab. The receptors shown here come from an adult with an advanced solid tumor such as melanoma, head and neck, liver or kidney cancer.

The chain uses TRBV18 and TRBJ2-3; D call uncertain. From germline, CDR1 is KGHSH and CDR2 LQKENI. The CDR3 has 13 amino acids. Trimming took off 0 bases at V and 8 bases at J, with 9 bases between the two ends. As DNA, the CDR3 is TGTGCCAGCTCACCACCGAGCGCTTCTACGCAGTATTTT. This sequence encodes CASSPPSASTQYF.

This clone showed up just a few times. A junction boundary mismatches the germline segment, possibly from a read error. This chain joins TRBV2 and TRBJ1-5; no definite D call. The germline CDR1 and CDR2 sequences are SNHLY and FYNNEI. The CDR3 covers 13 residues. The CDR3 spells CASREGRNQPQHF. The CDR3 DNA follows: TGTGCCAGCAGGGAAGGTCGCAATCAGCCCCAGCATTTT.